This entry lists 28 T cell receptor beta chains sequenced from one sample in a study of blood T cell repertoires in COVID-19. Data came from immunoSEQ multiplex PCR; TCRdb stores just in-frame clones and leaves some out. Here the sample spans about 440,000 clones, about nine tenths being singletons. What was sequenced was PBMCs or T cells enriched from blood (not recorded which). These receptors all stem from a man aged 18 to 35 who had recovered from COVID-19.

The chain carries TRBV7-9 and TRBJ2-3, with a possible D match to TRBD1 (6 bases). The germline V gene encodes CDR1 SEHNR and CDR2 FQNEAQ (reference sequence). Trimming took 3 bases from V and 3 from J, leaving 16 bases between them. This CDR3 region has 16 residues. CDR3 nucleotides: TGTGCCAGCAGCTTCACAGGGCCTTCTGGGACAGATACGCAGTATTTT. This codes for CASSFTGPSGTDTQYF.

The V gene is TRBV6-2 or TRBV6-3, the J gene TRBJ2-2; no clear D gene. The CDR3 runs to 12 residues. V gave up 4 bases and J gave up 7 bases, with 7 bases separating them. The V gene's germline CDR1 is MNHEY and CDR2 SVGEGT. The CDR3 DNA follows: TGTGCCAGCAGTTCACAGATCGGGGAGCTGTTTTTT. Its translation: CASSSQIGELFF.

V usage is TRBV19 and J usage is TRBJ2-1, with 9 positions matching TRBD2. CDR1 is LNHDA and CDR2 is SQIVND in the germline V gene (reference sequence). V gave up 7 bases and J gave up 12 bases; unmatched junction bases: 10. This CDR3 region has 13 residues. CDR3 sequence: CASTPTRGLAQFF. The CDR3 coding sequence is TGTGCCAGTACCCCCACGAGGGGACTAGCGCAGTTCTTC.

This chain connects TRBV29-1 to TRBJ1-1; possibly TRBD1 for D (5 bases). The V end was cut by 5 bases, the J end by 0 bases, with 10 bases between. The CDR3 spans 13 residues. Per the germline V gene, CDR1 is SQVTM and CDR2 is ANQGSEA. The CDR3 coding sequence is TGCAGCGTTAGACAGTGGCTGAACACTGAAGCTTTCTTT. Translating it yields CSVRQWLNTEAFF.

The chain uses TRBV9 and TRBJ1-1, with TRBD1 matching over 10 bases. With 4 bases clipped from V and 3 bases from J, the junction kept 6 bases outside the gene matches. Germline-derived CDR1 and CDR2 are SGDLS and YYNGEE. The CDR3 loop spans 15 amino acids. DNA of the CDR3: TGTGCCAGCAGCATCGGGACAGGGGTGTACACTGAAGCTTTCTTT. This gives the protein CASSIGTGVYTEAFF.

The gene calls are TRBV2 and TRBJ2-2; 7 bases agree with TRBD2. CDR3 length equals 13 residues. Trimming cost V 7 bases and J 5 bases; bases outside gene matches: 4. Germline-derived CDR1 and CDR2 are SNHLY and FYNNEI. Here the CDR3 DNA reads TGTGCCAGCATTTCGGGGGGTACCGGGGAGCTGTTTTTT. It translates to CASISGGTGELFF.

This rearrangement joins TRBV19 to TRBJ1-1, with D uncertain. There are 14 residues in the CDR3. CDR1 is LNHDA and CDR2 is SQIVND in the germline V gene (reference sequence). Trimming cost V 5 bases and J 1 base, with 11 bases left between them. The CDR3 nucleotides are TGTGCCAGTAGTCCCTCGGCGGGGAACACTGAAGCTTTCTTT. Protein: CASSPSAGNTEAFF.

The chain carries TRBV24-1 and TRBJ1-2; a possible D gene is TRBD1 (5 bases). This CDR3 has 16 amino acids. V was pared by 3 bases and J by 3 bases, with 16 bases between. In germline, CDR1 is KGHDR, CDR2 SFDVKD. CDR3 in DNA: TGTGCCACCAGTGATCGACAGCTTAGGTGGCACTATGGCTACACCTTC. Translating it yields CATSDRQLRWHYGYTF.

This chain connects TRBV2 to TRBJ1-5; D is perhaps TRBD1 (5 bases). The germline gives CDR1 SNHLY, CDR2 FYNNEI. The CDR3 spans 13 residues. V lost 4 bases and J lost 3, with 7 bases in between. The CDR3 DNA follows: TGTGCCAGCAGTGCAGGGCCCAATCAGCCCCAGCATTTT. This gives the protein CASSAGPNQPQHF. Based on the CDR3 plus reference TRBV2 and TRBJ1-5, the full variable domain is EPEVTQTPSHQVTQMGQEVILRCVPISNHLYFYWYRQILGQKVEFLVSFYNNEISEKSEIFDDQFSVERPDGSNFTLKIRSTKLEDSAMYFCASSAGPNQPQHFGDGTRLSIL.

In regard to this clone: One end of the junction fails to match germline, which may point to a read error. This sequence joins TRBV28 and TRBJ2-3; 8 bases are shared with TRBD1. The CDR3 is made up of 13 amino acids. Looked up from germline, CDR1 is MDHEN and CDR2 is SYDVKM. DNA for the CDR3: TGTGCCAGCAGTCCCCGGGGGACAGGTACGCAGTATTTT. This sequence encodes CASSPRGTGTQYF.

This rearrangement joins TRBV28 to TRBJ1-5; D unclear. V gave up 10 bases and J gave up 9 bases, with 16 bases separating them. This CDR3 spans 12 amino acids. CDR1 is MDHEN, CDR2 SYDVKM, per germline. The CDR3 DNA reads TGTGCCACCCGCGGGCCGTTACGGCCCCAGCATTTT. Its translation is CATRGPLRPQHF.

V usage is TRBV28 and J usage is TRBJ2-7; 13 nucleotides line up with TRBD2. CDR1 is MDHEN, CDR2 SYDVKM, per germline. V was clipped by 4 bases and J by 7 bases; unmatched bases: 7. The CDR3 runs 15 residues. The CDR3 DNA sequence: TGTGCCAGCAGTTCCTTACTAGCGGGAGGGGAAGAGCAGTACTTC. Amino acids: CASSSLLAGGEEQYF.

The chain has TRBV2 and TRBJ2-3, with D maybe TRBD2 (6 bases). The CDR3 runs to 14 residues. In germline, CDR1 is SNHLY, CDR2 FYNNEI. The V and J ends lost 4 bases and 0 bases respectively, with 8 bases between them. The CDR3 coding sequence is TGTGCCAGCAGTGCCGGGACTAGCACAGATACGCAGTATTTT. Translated: CASSAGTSTDTQYF.

V and J are TRBV28 and TRBJ2-4, with 8 bases that match TRBD2. This CDR3 contains 15 residues. Germline-derived CDR1 and CDR2 are MDHEN and SYDVKM. Unmatched junction bases numbered 5, after V lost 6 bases and J lost 1 base. For the CDR3, the DNA is TGTGCCAGCAGCCCAGCGGGAGTTGCCAAAAACATTCAGTACTTC. Translating it yields CASSPAGVAKNIQYF.

The chain joins TRBV28 to TRBJ1-6; tentatively, D is TRBD1 (6 bases). Germline CDR1 and CDR2: MDHEN and SYDVKM. The CDR3 has 14 amino acids. V was trimmed by 6 bases and J by 10 bases, leaving 16 bases between them. Written as DNA, the CDR3 is TGTGCCAGCAGCCCAAACAGGGACGTGTCACCCCTCCACTTT. Amino acid sequence: CASSPNRDVSPLHF.

The rearrangement joins TRBV5-1 to TRBJ1-4; D is undetermined. CDR1 and CDR2 from the germline V gene are SGHRS and YFSETQ. Between the trimmed V and J ends, which lost 2 bases and 3 bases, there was a span of 8 bases. There are 14 residues in the CDR3. The CDR3 region is CASSLQQPNEKLFF. The CDR3 nucleotides read TGCGCCAGCAGCTTACAACAGCCTAATGAAAAACTGTTTTTT.

The genes are TRBV19 and TRBJ1-6; D perhaps matches TRBD1 (5 bases). Trimming removed 7 bases at V and 6 bases at J, with 10 bases between. This CDR3 is built from 13 residues. Looked up from germline, CDR1 is LNHDA and CDR2 is SQIVND (reference sequence). The CDR3 protein is CASNRGLNSPLHF. In DNA, the CDR3 is TGTGCCAGTAACCGGGGACTTAATTCACCCCTCCACTTT.

Note on this clone: This specimen includes other DNA sequences encoding the same CDR3. This sequence joins TRBV5-1 and TRBJ2-1, with D uncertain. With 0 bases removed from V and 5 bases from J, the gap between germline ends came to 6 bases. Per germline, CDR1 SGHRS and CDR2 YFSETQ. This CDR3 is built from 13 residues. The CDR3 reads CASSLDRNNEQFF. The CDR3 nucleotides are TGCGCCAGCAGCTTGGATAGAAACAATGAGCAGTTCTTC.

This chain joins TRBV5-1 and TRBJ1-5; possible D gene TRBD1, 5 bases. V was shortened by 0 bases and J by 7 bases, with 11 bases between the two germline ends. CDR3 length equals 14 residues. CDR1 SGHRS and CDR2 YFSETQ come from the germline V gene. CDR3 protein: CASSLEWGLQPQHF. CDR3 in DNA: TGCGCCAGCAGCTTGGAATGGGGCCTGCAGCCCCAGCATTTT.

In nucleotides, the CDR3 is TGTGCCAGCAAGCGGGGGCGAAACGTTGAAGCTTTCTTT. Residues: CASKRGRNVEAFF. The rearrangement joins TRBV6-5 to TRBJ1-1; D is possibly TRBD1 (6 bases). This CDR3 has 13 residues. Germline V lookup: CDR1 MNHEY, CDR2 SVGAGI. The germline V and J ends were trimmed by 7 bases and 7 bases, with 16 bases remaining between them.

This rearrangement joins TRBV29-1 to TRBJ1-1; 9 bases are a match to TRBD1. V shed 7 bases and J 3 bases; nucleotides not matched to a gene: 6. CDR3 length equals 13 residues. CDR1 is SQVTM and CDR2 is ANQGSEA in the germline V gene. In DNA, the CDR3 is TGCAGCGGAGCCCGGGACAGGGACACTGAAGCTTTCTTT. As protein: CSGARDRDTEAFF. The variable domain in full, with the rest retrieved from reference TRBV29-1 and TRBJ1-1, is SAVISQKPSRDICQRGTSLTIQCQVDSQVTMMFWYRQQPGQSLTLIATANQGSEATYESGFVIDKFPISRPNLTFSTLTVSNMSPEDSSIYLCSGARDRDTEAFFGQGTRLTVV.

The J gene is TRBJ2-2, the V gene TRBV5-1, with 7 bases lining up with TRBD1. Germline CDR1 SGHRS, CDR2 YFSETQ. The CDR3 consists of 15 residues. V shed 2 bases, J shed 3 bases, and the junction held 4 bases outside the gene matches. CDR3 sequence reads: CASSLTGVYTGELFF. In DNA, the CDR3 is TGCGCCAGCAGCTTAACAGGGGTTTACACCGGGGAGCTGTTTTTT.

The V gene is TRBV2, the J gene TRBJ2-7, with unresolved D. Germline-derived CDR1 and CDR2 are SNHLY and FYNNEI. Trimming took off 0 bases at V and 5 bases at J, with 11 bases between the two ends. There are 14 residues in the CDR3. The CDR3 loop reads CASSEARNLHEQYF. CDR3 in DNA: TGTGCCAGCAGTGAAGCCAGAAATCTCCACGAGCAGTACTTC.

The J gene is TRBJ1-1, the V gene TRBV5-1; a possible D gene is TRBD1 (6 bases). The length of the CDR3 is 16 residues. Germline-derived CDR1 and CDR2 are SGHRS and YFSETQ. Trimming took off 0 bases at V and 4 bases at J, with 16 bases between the two ends. The CDR3 region is CASSLVAGDFGTEAFF. For the CDR3, the DNA is TGCGCCAGCAGCTTGGTCGCAGGGGATTTTGGCACTGAAGCTTTCTTT.

The V gene is TRBV3-1 (or the pseudogene TRBV3-2), the J gene TRBJ2-5; TRBD2 aligns across 9 bases. The CDR3 is 15 residues long. CDR1 and CDR2 (germline): LGHDT, YNNKEL (reference sequence). V gave up 0 bases and J gave up 4 bases; unmatched junction bases: 3. The CDR3 nucleotides read TGTGCCAGCAGCCAAGATCCGCGGGGGGGAGAGACCCAGTACTTC. This encodes CASSQDPRGGETQYF.

This rearrangement joins TRBV28 to TRBJ1-1, with no clear D. The ends were cut back, 3 bases at V and 1 base at J, with 6 bases in the middle. CDR3 length: 13 residues. Germline CDR1 is MDHEN and CDR2 is SYDVKM. The CDR3: CASSFRENTEAFF. The CDR3 DNA follows: TGTGCCAGCAGTTTCCGGGAGAACACTGAAGCTTTCTTT.

The chain recombines TRBV6-1 with TRBJ1-2; TRBD1 is a possible D gene (6 bases). CDR3 length equals 16 residues. Trimming took off 2 bases at V and 4 bases at J, with 17 bases between the two ends. Germline CDR1 reads MNHNS; CDR2 reads SASEGT. CDR3 sequence reads: CASSERGWGEGYGYTF. CDR3 DNA sequence: TGTGCCAGCAGTGAAAGGGGGTGGGGTGAGGGCTATGGCTACACCTTC.

The genes are TRBV6-2 or TRBV6-3 and TRBJ1-1; D is undetermined. This CDR3 has 12 residues. CDR1 is MNHEY and CDR2 is SVGEGT in the germline V gene. Trimming removed 4 bases from V and 3 bases from J, with 6 bases in between. The CDR3 DNA follows: TGTGCCAGCAGTTTTGGCTACACTGAAGCTTTCTTT. It translates to CASSFGYTEAFF.